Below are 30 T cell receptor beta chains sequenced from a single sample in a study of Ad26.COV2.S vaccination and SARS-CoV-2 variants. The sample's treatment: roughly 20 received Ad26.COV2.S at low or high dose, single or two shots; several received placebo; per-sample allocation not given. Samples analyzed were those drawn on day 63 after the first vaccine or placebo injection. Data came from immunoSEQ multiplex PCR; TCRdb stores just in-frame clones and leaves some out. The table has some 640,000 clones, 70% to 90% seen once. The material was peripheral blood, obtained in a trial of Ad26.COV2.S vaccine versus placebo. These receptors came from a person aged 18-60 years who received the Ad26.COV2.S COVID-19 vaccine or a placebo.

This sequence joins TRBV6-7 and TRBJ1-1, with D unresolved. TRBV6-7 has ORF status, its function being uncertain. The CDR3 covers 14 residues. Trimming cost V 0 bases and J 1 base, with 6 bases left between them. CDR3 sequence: CASSYSVGNTEAFF. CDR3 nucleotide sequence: TGTGCCAGCAGTTACTCGGTAGGGAACACTGAAGCTTTCTTT.

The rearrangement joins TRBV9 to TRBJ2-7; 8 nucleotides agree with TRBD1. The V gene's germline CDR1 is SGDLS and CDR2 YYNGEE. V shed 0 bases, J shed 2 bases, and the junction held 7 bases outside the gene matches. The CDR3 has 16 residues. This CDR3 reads CASSVGGGTGAYEQYF. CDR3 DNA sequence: TGTGCCAGCAGCGTAGGAGGCGGGACAGGTGCCTACGAGCAGTACTTC.

CDR3 residues: CASSPGTSGSHTQYF. As DNA, the CDR3 is TGTGCCAGCTCACCTGGGACTAGCGGGAGTCATACGCAGTATTTT. The chain uses TRBV18 and TRBJ2-3; 14 bases align to TRBD2. The CDR3 covers 15 residues. V shed 3 bases and J 7 bases; nucleotides not matched to a gene: 3. Germline-derived CDR1 and CDR2 are KGHSH and LQKENI.

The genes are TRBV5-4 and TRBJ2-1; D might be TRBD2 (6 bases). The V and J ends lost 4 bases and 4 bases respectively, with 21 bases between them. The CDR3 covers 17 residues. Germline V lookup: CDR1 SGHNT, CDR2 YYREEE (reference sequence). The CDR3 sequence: CASSAGTPAGGYNEQFF. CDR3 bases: TGTGCCAGCAGCGCCGGGACTCCAGCGGGTGGGTACAATGAGCAGTTCTTC.

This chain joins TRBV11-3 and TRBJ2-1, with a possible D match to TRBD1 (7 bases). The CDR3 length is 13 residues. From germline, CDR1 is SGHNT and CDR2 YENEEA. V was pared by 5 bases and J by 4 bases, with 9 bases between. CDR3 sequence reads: CASSAGGYNEQFF. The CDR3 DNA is TGTGCCAGCAGCGCAGGGGGGTACAATGAGCAGTTCTTC.

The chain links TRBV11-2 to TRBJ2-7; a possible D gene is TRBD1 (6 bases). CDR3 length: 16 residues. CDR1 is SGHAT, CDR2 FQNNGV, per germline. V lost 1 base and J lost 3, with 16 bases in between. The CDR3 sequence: CASSLGPGQNNYEQYF. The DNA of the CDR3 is TGTGCCAGCAGCTTAGGGCCTGGACAGAACAACTACGAGCAGTACTTC.

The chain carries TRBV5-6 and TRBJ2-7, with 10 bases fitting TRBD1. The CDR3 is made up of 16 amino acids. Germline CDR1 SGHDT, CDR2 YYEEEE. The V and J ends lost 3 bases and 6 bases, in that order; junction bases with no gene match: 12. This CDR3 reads CASSSQSLDRGTEQYF. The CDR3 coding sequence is TGTGCCAGCAGCTCCCAGTCGTTGGACAGGGGGACCGAGCAGTACTTC.

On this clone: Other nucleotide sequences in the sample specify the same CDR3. The CDR3 sequence is CASSVGRETQYF. For the CDR3, the DNA is TGTGCCAGCAGTGTCGGAAGGGAGACCCAGTACTTC. This chain links TRBV2 with TRBJ2-5; D unresolved. Trimming stripped 4 bases from V and 5 bases from J, with 8 bases between. Germline CDR1 is SNHLY and CDR2 is FYNNEI. The CDR3 sequence is 12 residues long.

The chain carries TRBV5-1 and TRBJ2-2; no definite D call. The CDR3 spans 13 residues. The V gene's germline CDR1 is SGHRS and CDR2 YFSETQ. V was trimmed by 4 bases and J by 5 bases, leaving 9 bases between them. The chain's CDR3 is CASSPDKTGELFF. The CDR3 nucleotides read TGCGCCAGCAGCCCCGACAAGACCGGGGAGCTGTTTTTT.

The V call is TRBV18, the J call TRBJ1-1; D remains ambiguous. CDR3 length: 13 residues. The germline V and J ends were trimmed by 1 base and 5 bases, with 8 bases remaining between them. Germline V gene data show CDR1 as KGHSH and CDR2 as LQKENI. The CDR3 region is CASSPRYGTEAFF. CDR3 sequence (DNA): TGTGCCAGCTCACCACGTTACGGGACTGAAGCTTTCTTT.

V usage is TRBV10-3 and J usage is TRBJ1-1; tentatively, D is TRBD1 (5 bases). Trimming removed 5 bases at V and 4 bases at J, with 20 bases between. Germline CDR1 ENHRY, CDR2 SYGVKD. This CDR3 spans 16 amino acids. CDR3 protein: CAISKTEAGMSTEAFF. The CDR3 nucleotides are TGTGCCATCAGTAAGACAGAGGCGGGGATGAGCACTGAAGCTTTCTTT.

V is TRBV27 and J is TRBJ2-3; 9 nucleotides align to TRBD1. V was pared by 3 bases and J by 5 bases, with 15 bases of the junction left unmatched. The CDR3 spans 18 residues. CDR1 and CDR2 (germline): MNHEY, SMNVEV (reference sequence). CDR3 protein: CASSFRRSTGGVLDTQYF. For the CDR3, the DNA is TGTGCCAGCAGTTTCAGGAGATCGACAGGGGGAGTATTAGATACGCAGTATTTT.

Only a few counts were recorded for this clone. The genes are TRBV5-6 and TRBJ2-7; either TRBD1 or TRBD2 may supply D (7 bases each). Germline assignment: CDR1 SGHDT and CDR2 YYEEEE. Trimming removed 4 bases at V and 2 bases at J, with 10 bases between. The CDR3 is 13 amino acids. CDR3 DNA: TGTGCCAGCAGCCAGGGGGGGCCCTACGAGCAGTACTTC. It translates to CASSQGGPYEQYF.

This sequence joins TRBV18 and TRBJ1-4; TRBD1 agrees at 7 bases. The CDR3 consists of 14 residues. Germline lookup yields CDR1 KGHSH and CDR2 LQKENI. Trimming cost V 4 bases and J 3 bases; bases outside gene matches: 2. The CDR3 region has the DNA TGTGCCAGCTCACGGACAGGACCTAATGAAAAACTGTTTTTT. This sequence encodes CASSRTGPNEKLFF.

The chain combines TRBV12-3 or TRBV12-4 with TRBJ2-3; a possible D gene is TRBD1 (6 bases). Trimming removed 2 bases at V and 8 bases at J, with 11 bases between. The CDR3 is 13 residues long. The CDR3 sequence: CASSLPGAGTQYF. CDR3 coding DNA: TGTGCCAGCAGTTTACCAGGGGCGGGTACGCAGTATTTT.

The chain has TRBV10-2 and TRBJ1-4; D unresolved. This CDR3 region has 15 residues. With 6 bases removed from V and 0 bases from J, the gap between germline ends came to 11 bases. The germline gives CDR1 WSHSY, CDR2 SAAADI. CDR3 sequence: CASRTDLTTNEKLFF. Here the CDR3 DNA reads TGCGCCAGCAGAACCGATCTTACAACTAATGAAAAACTGTTTTTT.

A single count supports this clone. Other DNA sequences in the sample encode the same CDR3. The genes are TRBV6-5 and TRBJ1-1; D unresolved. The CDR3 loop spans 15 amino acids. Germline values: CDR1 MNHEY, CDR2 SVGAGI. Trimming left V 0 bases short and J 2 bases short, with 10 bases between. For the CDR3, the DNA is TGTGCCAGCAGTTACTCGAGGCAGGCTAACACTGAAGCTTTCTTT. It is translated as CASSYSRQANTEAFF.

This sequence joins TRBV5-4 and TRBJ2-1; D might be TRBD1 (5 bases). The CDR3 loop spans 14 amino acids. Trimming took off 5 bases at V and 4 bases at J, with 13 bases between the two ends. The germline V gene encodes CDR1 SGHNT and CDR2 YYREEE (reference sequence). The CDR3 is CASRQEDRYNEQFF. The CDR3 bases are TGTGCCAGCAGACAAGAAGACAGATACAATGAGCAGTTCTTC. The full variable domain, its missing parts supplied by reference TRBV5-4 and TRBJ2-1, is ETGVTQSPTHLIKTRGQQVTLRCSSQSGHNTVSWYQQALGQGPQFIFQYYREEENGRGNFPPRFSGLQFPNYSSELNVNALELDDSALYLCASRQEDRYNEQFFGPGTRLTVL.

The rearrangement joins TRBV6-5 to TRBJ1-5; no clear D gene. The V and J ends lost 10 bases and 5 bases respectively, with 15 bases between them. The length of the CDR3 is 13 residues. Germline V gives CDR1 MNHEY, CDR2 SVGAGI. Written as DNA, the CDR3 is TGTGCCACTATAGGGTATACGGATCAGCCCCAGCATTTT. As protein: CATIGYTDQPQHF.

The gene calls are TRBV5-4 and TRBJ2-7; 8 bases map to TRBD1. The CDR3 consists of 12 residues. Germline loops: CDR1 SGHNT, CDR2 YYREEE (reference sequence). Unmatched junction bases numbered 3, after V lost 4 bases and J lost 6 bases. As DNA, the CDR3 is TGTGCCAGCAGCATCACAGGGGGCGAGCAGTACTTC. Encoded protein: CASSITGGEQYF. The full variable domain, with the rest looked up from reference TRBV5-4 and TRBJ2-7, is ETGVTQSPTHLIKTRGQQVTLRCSSQSGHNTVSWYQQALGQGPQFIFQYYREEENGRGNFPPRFSGLQFPNYSSELNVNALELDDSALYLCASSITGGEQYFGPGTRLTVT.

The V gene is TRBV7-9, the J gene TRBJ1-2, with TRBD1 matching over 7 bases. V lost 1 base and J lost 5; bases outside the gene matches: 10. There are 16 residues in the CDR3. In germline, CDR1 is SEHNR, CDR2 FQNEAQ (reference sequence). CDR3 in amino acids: CASSLGGQESRYGYTF. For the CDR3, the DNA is TGTGCCAGCAGCTTAGGAGGACAGGAGAGTCGGTATGGCTACACCTTC.

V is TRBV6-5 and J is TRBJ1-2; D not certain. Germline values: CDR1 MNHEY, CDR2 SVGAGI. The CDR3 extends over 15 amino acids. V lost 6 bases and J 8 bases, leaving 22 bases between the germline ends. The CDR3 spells CASRRVSVIPRGYTF. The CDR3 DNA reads TGTGCCAGCAGACGAGTCTCGGTTATACCCAGGGGCTACACCTTC.

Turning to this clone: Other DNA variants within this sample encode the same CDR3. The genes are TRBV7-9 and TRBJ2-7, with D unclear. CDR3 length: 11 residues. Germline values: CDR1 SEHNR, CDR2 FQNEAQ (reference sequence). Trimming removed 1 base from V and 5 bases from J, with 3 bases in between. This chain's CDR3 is CASSLVNEQYF. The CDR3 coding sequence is TGTGCCAGCAGCTTAGTCAACGAGCAGTACTTC.

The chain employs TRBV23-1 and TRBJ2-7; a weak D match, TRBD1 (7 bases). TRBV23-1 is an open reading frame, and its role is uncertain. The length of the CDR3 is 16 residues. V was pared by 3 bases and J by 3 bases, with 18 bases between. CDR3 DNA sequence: TGCGCCAGCAGTCAGGGAACAGGGGAGGCTTTCTACGAGCAGTACTTC. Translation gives CASSQGTGEAFYEQYF.

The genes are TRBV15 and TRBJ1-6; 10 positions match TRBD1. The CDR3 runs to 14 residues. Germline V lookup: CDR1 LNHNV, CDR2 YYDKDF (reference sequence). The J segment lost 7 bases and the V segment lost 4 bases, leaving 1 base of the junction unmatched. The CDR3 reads CATSKGQGNSPLHF. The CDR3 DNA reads TGTGCCACCAGCAAGGGACAGGGGAATTCACCCCTCCACTTT.

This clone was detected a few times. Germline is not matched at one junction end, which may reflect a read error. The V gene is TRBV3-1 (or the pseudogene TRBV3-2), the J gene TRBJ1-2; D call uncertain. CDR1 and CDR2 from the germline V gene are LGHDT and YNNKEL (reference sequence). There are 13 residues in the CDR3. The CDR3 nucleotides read TGTGCCAGCACCCAAGATGAGGTGGGTGGCTACACCTTC. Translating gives CASTQDEVGGYTF.

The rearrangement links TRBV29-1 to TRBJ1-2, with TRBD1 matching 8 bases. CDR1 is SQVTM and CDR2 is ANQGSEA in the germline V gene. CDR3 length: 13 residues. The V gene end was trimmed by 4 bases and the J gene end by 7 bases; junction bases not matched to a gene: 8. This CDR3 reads CSVVLGQGGGYTF. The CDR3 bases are TGCAGCGTTGTTTTAGGACAGGGAGGTGGCTACACCTTC. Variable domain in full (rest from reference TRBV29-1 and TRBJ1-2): SAVISQKPSRDICQRGTSLTIQCQVDSQVTMMFWYRQQPGQSLTLIATANQGSEATYESGFVIDKFPISRPNLTFSTLTVSNMSPEDSSIYLCSVVLGQGGGYTFGSGTRLTVV.

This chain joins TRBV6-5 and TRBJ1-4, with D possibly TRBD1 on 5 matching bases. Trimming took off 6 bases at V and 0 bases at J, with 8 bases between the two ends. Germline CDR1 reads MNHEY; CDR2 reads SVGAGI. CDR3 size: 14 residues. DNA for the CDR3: TGTGCCAGCAGATTAGGGGCAACTAATGAAAAACTGTTTTTT. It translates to CASRLGATNEKLFF.

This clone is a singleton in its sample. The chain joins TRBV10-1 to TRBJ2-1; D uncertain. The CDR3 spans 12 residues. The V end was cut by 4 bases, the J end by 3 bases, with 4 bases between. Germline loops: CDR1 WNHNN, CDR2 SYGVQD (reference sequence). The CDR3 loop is CASSGYYNEQFF. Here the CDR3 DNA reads TGCGCCAGCAGTGGGTACTACAATGAGCAGTTCTTC.

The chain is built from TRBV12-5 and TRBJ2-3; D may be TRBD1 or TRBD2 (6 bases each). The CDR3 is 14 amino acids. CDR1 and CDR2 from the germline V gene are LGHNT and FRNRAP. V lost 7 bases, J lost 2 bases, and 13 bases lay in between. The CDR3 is CASAWSGATDTQYF. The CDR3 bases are TGTGCTAGTGCCTGGTCGGGGGCCACAGATACGCAGTATTTT.